Listed here are 28 T cell receptor beta chains from one sample, sequenced in a study of T cell responses to AZD1222 COVID-19 vaccine. Here immunoSEQ multiplex PCR was the method, and the copy in TCRdb shows in-frame clones only, minus some. Of approximately 85,000 clones listed, approximately 87% are singletons. The sample here was peripheral blood, taken on day 0 of AZD1222 vaccination. The receptors shown here come from an adult in good health.

The chain couples TRBV28 to TRBJ1-2; 8 bases map to TRBD1. The CDR3 runs to 13 residues. Per germline, CDR1 MDHEN and CDR2 SYDVKM. Trimming took 3 bases from V and 6 from J; bases not matched to a gene: 3. The CDR3 nucleotides are TGTGCCAGCAGTTTCCAGGGGGCCCATGGCTACACCTTC. It encodes CASSFQGAHGYTF.

This CDR3 reads CASSSVTGTHIGAEQFF. CDR3 coding DNA: TGTGCCAGCAGCTCAGTTACCGGGACCCATATAGGTGCTGAGCAGTTCTTC. This chain uses TRBV7-2 with TRBJ2-1, with D possibly called TRBD1 or TRBD2 (5 bases each). Germline assignment: CDR1 SGHTA and CDR2 FQGNSA. The CDR3 sequence is 17 residues long. Trimming shortened V by 4 bases and J by 9 bases, and 25 bases separated the two germline ends.

As DNA, the CDR3 is TGTGCCAGCAGTTTTGGTGAGGGAACAGATACGCAGTATTTT. It specifies CASSFGEGTDTQYF. The chain is built from TRBV27 and TRBJ2-3; the D gene is possibly TRBD2 (5 bases). Between the trimmed V and J ends, which lost 3 bases and 3 bases, there was a span of 10 bases. The CDR3 is made up of 14 amino acids. Germline values: CDR1 MNHEY, CDR2 SMNVEV (reference sequence).

The chain combines TRBV10-3 with TRBJ2-5; D is ambiguous. The germline V gene has CDR1 ENHRY and CDR2 SYGVKD. The V end was cut by 5 bases, the J end by 3 bases, with 7 bases between. The CDR3 runs 12 residues. The CDR3 DNA sequence: TGTGCCATCAGTTGGACGAAAGAGACCCAGTACTTC. It yields the protein CAISWTKETQYF.

The chain has TRBV7-8 and TRBJ2-1; no definite D call. V was clipped by 4 bases and J by 0 bases, with 13 bases between them. In germline, CDR1 is SGHVS, CDR2 FQNEAQ. CDR3 length equals 16 residues. The CDR3 bases are TGTGCCAGCAGCTCCACCACAGTGAGCTCCTACAATGAGCAGTTCTTC. Its protein product is CASSSTTVSSYNEQFF.

The chain employs TRBV24-1 and TRBJ2-5, with 14 bases that match TRBD2. The CDR3 covers 18 residues. Germline trimming cut 0 bases from V and 5 bases from J; bases unmatched to any gene: 7. Germline assignment: CDR1 KGHDR and CDR2 SFDVKD. The CDR3 sequence is CATSDLTTSGRAGETQYF. Here the CDR3 DNA reads TGTGCCACCAGTGATTTGACGACTAGCGGGAGGGCCGGCGAGACCCAGTACTTC.

The rearrangement joins TRBV3-1 (or the pseudogene TRBV3-2) to TRBJ2-7, with unresolved D. V was pared by 1 base and J by 6 bases, with 28 bases between. The CDR3 has 19 amino acids. CDR1 is LGHDT, CDR2 YNNKEL, per germline (reference sequence). CDR3 residues: CASSQVGVGKAERASEQYF. CDR3 DNA: TGTGCCAGCAGCCAAGTTGGCGTAGGTAAGGCGGAACGGGCCTCCGAGCAGTACTTC.

CDR3 coding DNA: TGCGCCAGCAGCCGTCAGCGGGGGGCAGATACGCAGTATTTT. Protein product: CASSRQRGADTQYF. The V gene is TRBV5-1, the J gene TRBJ2-3; 9 nucleotides align to TRBD2. Germline lookup yields CDR1 SGHRS and CDR2 YFSETQ. CDR3 size: 14 residues. V gave up 4 bases and J gave up 4 bases; unmatched junction bases: 4.

This clone was counted a few times. The DNA of the CDR3 is TGTGCCAGCAGTTTCCCTGGAAACACCATATATTTT. Residues: CASSFPGNTIYF. The chain employs TRBV28 and TRBJ1-3; D is undetermined. The CDR3 totals 12 residues. Trimming left V 3 bases short and J 2 bases short, with 2 bases between. Per germline, CDR1 MDHEN and CDR2 SYDVKM.

This sequence joins TRBV27 and TRBJ2-7, with a weak D call TRBD2 (5 bases). Germline values: CDR1 MNHEY, CDR2 SMNVEV (reference sequence). The CDR3 has 13 residues. The V and J ends lost 5 bases and 3 bases respectively, with 11 bases between them. The CDR3 DNA reads TGTGCCAGCAGTCCCATGACTAACTACGAGCAGTACTTC. It translates to CASSPMTNYEQYF.

V and J are TRBV7-2 and TRBJ2-7; D possibly matches TRBD1 or TRBD2 (5 bases each). V dropped 1 base and J dropped 2 bases, with 12 bases sitting between them. CDR1 and CDR2 (germline): SGHTA, FQGNSA. The CDR3 is 15 residues long. The CDR3 region is CASSLGPGTTYEQYF. For the CDR3, the DNA is TGTGCCAGCAGCTTAGGTCCTGGGACCACCTACGAGCAGTACTTC.

V usage is TRBV24-1 and J usage is TRBJ1-2; 10 bases align to TRBD1. V shed 8 bases, J shed 6 bases, and the junction held 5 bases outside the gene matches. This CDR3 is 13 amino acids long. CDR1 and CDR2 (germline): KGHDR, SFDVKD. The CDR3 is CATIYGTGDGYTF. The CDR3 region has the DNA TGTGCCACCATTTACGGGACAGGGGATGGCTACACCTTC.

J is TRBJ1-3 and V is TRBV7-9; no reliable D call. Trimming cost V 2 bases and J 0 bases, with 11 bases left between them. Germline CDR1 is SEHNR and CDR2 is FQNEAQ (reference sequence). This CDR3 contains 16 residues. CDR3 amino acids: CASSLLDGDSGNTIYF. The CDR3 nucleotides are TGTGCCAGCAGCTTATTGGACGGGGACTCTGGAAACACCATATATTTT.

The chain employs TRBV6-5 and TRBJ2-2; possibly TRBD1 for D (7 bases). Germline CDR1 is MNHEY and CDR2 is SVGAGI. The CDR3 extends over 11 amino acids. V was trimmed by 8 bases and J by 7 bases, leaving 8 bases between them. CDR3 loop: CASQGGGELFF. CDR3 DNA sequence: TGTGCCAGCCAGGGGGGCGGGGAGCTGTTTTTT.

This clone was picked up a small number of times. This chain uses TRBV28 with TRBJ1-2, with TRBD1 matching over 11 bases. The CDR3 contains 13 residues. Germline V gene sequence: CDR1 MDHEN, CDR2 SYDVKM. J was trimmed by 7 bases and V by 6 bases; bases with no gene match: 4. CDR3 region: CASRDRGRGGYTF. The DNA of the CDR3 is TGTGCCAGCAGGGACAGGGGGCGCGGTGGCTACACCTTC.

J is TRBJ1-1 and V is TRBV28, with D uncertain. The CDR3 extends over 15 amino acids. V was trimmed by 2 bases and J by 2 bases, leaving 12 bases between them. Germline values: CDR1 MDHEN, CDR2 SYDVKM. The CDR3 sequence is CASSLERVYNTEAFF. The CDR3 DNA follows: TGTGCCAGCAGTTTAGAAAGGGTGTATAACACTGAAGCTTTCTTT.

The CDR3 region is CASNGQPQHF. DNA of the CDR3: TGTGCCAGCAACGGACAGCCCCAGCATTTT. The genes are TRBV28 and TRBJ1-5; D call uncertain. Trimming cost V 7 bases and J 7 bases, with 5 bases left between them. Germline V CDR1 and CDR2: MDHEN, SYDVKM. CDR3 length: 10 amino acids.

V gene TRBV28 combines with J gene TRBJ2-7; 8 bases match TRBD2. CDR3 length: 13 residues. The germline V gene has CDR1 MDHEN and CDR2 SYDVKM. J was trimmed by 1 base and V by 8 bases; bases with no gene match: 4. This chain's CDR3 is CASGLAVSYEQYF. In DNA, the CDR3 is TGTGCCAGCGGACTAGCTGTATCCTACGAGCAGTACTTC.

The rearrangement joins TRBV19 to TRBJ1-4, with 7 bases identical to TRBD1. Germline CDR1 reads LNHDA; CDR2 reads SQIVND (reference sequence). This CDR3 spans 14 amino acids. After removal of 5 bases from V and 3 bases from J, the junction contained 3 bases not matched to a gene. The CDR3 spells CASSPGTANEKLFF. CDR3 DNA: TGTGCCAGTAGTCCCGGGACAGCTAATGAAAAACTGTTTTTT.

The chain recombines TRBV28 with TRBJ2-7; D gene unclear. Germline assignment: CDR1 MDHEN and CDR2 SYDVKM. This CDR3 contains 15 residues. Trimming removed 6 bases from V and 1 base from J, with 16 bases in between. The CDR3 DNA sequence: TGTGCCAGCAGCTTGAGAGGCGCACCGTCCTACGAGCAGTACTTC. It is translated as CASSLRGAPSYEQYF.

Only a few counts were recorded for this clone. The chain employs TRBV19 and TRBJ2-7; the D gene is possibly TRBD2 (6 bases). Trimming took off 3 bases at V and 2 bases at J, with 17 bases between the two ends. The CDR3 extends over 16 amino acids. Germline lookup yields CDR1 LNHDA and CDR2 SQIVND (reference sequence). CDR3 DNA sequence: TGTGCCAGTAGTATCGGCGGGGTCTATTCGACCTACGAGCAGTACTTC. Translating gives CASSIGGVYSTYEQYF.

This sequence joins TRBV6-2 or TRBV6-3 and TRBJ2-7; D is undetermined. CDR1 is MNHEY, CDR2 SVGEGT, per germline. Trimming removed 5 bases from V and 0 bases from J, with 8 bases in between. The CDR3 is 13 amino acids. CDR3: CASSRSLSYEQYF. In DNA, the CDR3 is TGTGCCAGCAGTCGATCACTCTCCTACGAGCAGTACTTC.

The rearrangement uses TRBV19 and TRBJ1-1; D remains ambiguous. V was trimmed by 4 bases and J by 0 bases, leaving 9 bases between them. The CDR3 extends over 14 amino acids. The V gene's germline CDR1 is LNHDA and CDR2 SQIVND (reference sequence). CDR3 region: CASSTERMNTEAFF. CDR3 in DNA: TGTGCCAGTAGTACGGAGAGAATGAACACTGAAGCTTTCTTT.

The chain couples TRBV19 to TRBJ1-6; the D is unclear. From germline, CDR1 is LNHDA and CDR2 SQIVND (reference sequence). V was cut by 3 bases and J by 2 bases, with 5 bases left in between. CDR3 length: 14 residues. CDR3 nucleotides: TGTGCCAGTAGTATGGCAGCCTATAATTCACCCCTCCACTTT. Translated, it gives CASSMAAYNSPLHF.

J is TRBJ2-7 and V is TRBV6-4; TRBD1 matches 9 bases. The CDR3 length is 13 residues. Germline V gene data show CDR1 as MRHNA and CDR2 as SNTAGT. The ends lost 3 bases at V and 7 bases at J; junction bases unmatched: 4. The CDR3 sequence is CASSETGGREQYF. The CDR3 DNA reads as TGTGCCAGCAGTGAGACAGGGGGACGGGAGCAGTACTTC.

The J gene is TRBJ1-2, the V gene TRBV19; weak D call: TRBD1 (5 bases). Germline V gene data show CDR1 as LNHDA and CDR2 as SQIVND (reference sequence). The CDR3 runs 12 residues. The V end lost 1 base, the J end lost 6 bases, and 6 bases lay between the germline ends. CDR3 protein: CASSIGGDGYTF. The CDR3 region has the DNA TGTGCCAGTAGTATAGGAGGGGATGGCTACACCTTC.

The V gene is TRBV6-6, the J gene TRBJ2-2, with D possibly TRBD2 on 5 matching bases. The CDR3 is made up of 15 amino acids. Trimming removed 6 bases from V and 2 bases from J, with 13 bases in between. Germline values: CDR1 MNHNY, CDR2 SVGAGI (reference sequence). The CDR3 DNA sequence: TGTGCCAGCAGAGGGAGCGGATCAAACACCGGGGAGCTGTTTTTT. It is translated as CASRGSGSNTGELFF.

Here the CDR3 reads CASTRDAGWDTEAFF. The CDR3 nucleotides are TGTGCCAGCACAAGGGACGCGGGGTGGGACACTGAAGCTTTCTTT. This chain links TRBV9 with TRBJ1-1, with D perhaps TRBD1 (5 bases). CDR1 SGDLS and CDR2 YYNGEE come from the germline V gene. The CDR3 consists of 15 residues. V was trimmed by 6 bases and J by 3 bases, leaving 18 bases between them.